Presented here are 21 T cell receptor beta chains from one specimen sequenced in a study of blood T cells in healthy people across ages. Combining a sample-barcoded 5' primer with a J-beta primer mix, a second PCR ran for about 7 to 12 cycles. TCRdb re-called the 5' RACE reads with MiXCR, one entry per CDR3 protein. The table lists about 1.8 million distinct CDR3 sequences, around 48% of them singletons. The sequenced material came from blood. These receptors were obtained from a middle-aged woman in good health.

Points on this clonotype: A much larger clone lies a single base off, so this may be a read error. The V and J genes are TRBV2 and TRBJ1-2; TRBD1 agrees at 9 bases. Germline CDR1 reads SNHLY; CDR2 reads FYNNEI. V was pared by 6 bases and J by 2 bases, with 4 bases of the junction left unmatched. The CDR3 loop spans 14 amino acids. This CDR3 is CASREGTGNYGYTF. Written as DNA, the CDR3 is TGTGCCAGCAGGGAGGGGACAGGGAACTATGGCTACACCTTC.

Comment on this clonotype: The junction and the germline gene differ at one end; a read error may be behind it. This chain connects TRBV4-3 to TRBJ1-6, with TRBD1 identical over 7 bases. The CDR3 length is 18 residues. CDR1 is LGHNA, CDR2 YSLEER, per germline. CDR3 in amino acids: CASSQDGLVVTGNSPPHF. CDR3 nucleotide sequence: TGCGCCAGCAGCCAAGATGGTTTGGTTGTGACAGGGAATTCACCCCCCCACTTT.

This clonotype was counted ten times or more. The chain carries TRBV18 and TRBJ2-3; the D is unclear. Germline V gene lookup returns CDR1 KGHSH and CDR2 LQKENI. The CDR3 extends over 14 amino acids. V was cut by 0 bases and J by 1 base, with 5 bases left in between. The CDR3 sequence: CASSPPGRTDTQYF. DNA of the CDR3: TGTGCCAGCTCACCACCCGGCCGCACAGATACGCAGTATTTT. Using reference TRBV18 and TRBJ2-3 for the parts outside the CDR3, the full variable domain is NAGVMQNPRHLVRRRGQEARLRCSPMKGHSHVYWYRQLPEEGLKFMVYLQKENIIDESGMPKERFSAEFPKEGPSILRIQQVVRGDSAAYFCASSPPGRTDTQYFGPGTRLTVL.

The chain couples TRBV4-3 to TRBJ1-4, with D possibly TRBD1 on 6 matching bases. Germline V gene sequence: CDR1 LGHNA, CDR2 YSLEER. There are 17 residues in the CDR3. V lost 1 base, J lost 6 bases, and 18 bases lay in between. Here the CDR3 reads CASSQVVGSAGDEKLFF. CDR3 nucleotides: TGCGCCAGCAGCCAAGTAGTAGGGTCGGCAGGGGATGAAAAACTGTTTTTT.

This chain connects TRBV14 to TRBJ1-1; D gene ambiguous. Between the trimmed V and J ends, which lost 5 bases and 9 bases, there was a span of 13 bases. The V gene's germline CDR1 is SGHDN and CDR2 FVKESK. The CDR3 covers 12 residues. CDR3 nucleotide sequence: TGTGCCAGCAGCAGCTTCGGAGAGAAAGCTTTCTTT. Translation: CASSSFGEKAFF.

This clonotype was counted many times. The chain uses TRBV20-1 and TRBJ2-5; 7 nucleotides agree with TRBD1. The CDR3 covers 12 residues. From germline, CDR1 is DFQATT and CDR2 SNEGSKA (reference sequence). The CDR3 loop is CSAGGVGETQYF. The DNA for the CDR3 is TGCAGCGCAGGGGGAGTAGGGGAGACCCAGTACTTC.

Here the CDR3 reads CASSLTGGQGLTDTQYF. The CDR3 DNA follows: TGCGCCAGCAGCCTCACTGGCGGACAGGGGCTCACAGATACGCAGTATTTT. The chain recombines TRBV5-1 with TRBJ2-3; 9 nucleotides agree with TRBD1. Unmatched junction bases numbered 11, after V lost 4 bases and J lost 2 bases. There are 17 residues in the CDR3. Germline V gene data show CDR1 as SGHRS and CDR2 as YFSETQ.

The chain links TRBV25-1 to TRBJ2-4, with 11 bases that match TRBD1. The CDR3 contains 15 residues. Trimming cost V 3 bases and J 6 bases; bases outside gene matches: 4. Germline CDR1 MGHDK, CDR2 SYGVNS. The CDR3 bases are TGTGCCAGCAGTGACTATGGGACAGGGGGAAACATTCAGTACTTC. Translation: CASSDYGTGGNIQYF.

The rearrangement uses TRBV4-1 and TRBJ1-6; 9 positions agree with TRBD1. CDR1 is MGHRA and CDR2 is YSYEKL in the germline V gene. V was pared by 1 base and J by 7 bases, with 11 bases of the junction left unmatched. The CDR3 consists of 18 residues. In nucleotides, the CDR3 is TGCGCCAGCAGCCAAGGAATTAGGGGGACAGGGACAAATTCACCCCTCCACTTT. It is translated as CASSQGIRGTGTNSPLHF.

The chain employs TRBV6-6 and TRBJ2-5, with a possible D match to TRBD2 (6 bases). The CDR3 loop spans 12 amino acids. Germline V gives CDR1 MNHNY, CDR2 SVGAGI (reference sequence). Trimming took off 10 bases at V and 5 bases at J, with 14 bases between the two ends. The CDR3 region is CATAPGGETQYF. Written as DNA, the CDR3 is TGTGCCACCGCCCCAGGAGGGGAGACCCAGTACTTC.

The table lists this clonotype with a few counts. This rearrangement joins TRBV5-1 to TRBJ1-4, with TRBD1 as a possible D gene (5 bases). Germline loops: CDR1 SGHRS, CDR2 YFSETQ. The CDR3 length is 17 residues. Trimming removed 0 bases at V and 3 bases at J, with 15 bases between. CDR3 DNA: TGCGCCAGCAGCTTGGGAGGGGTCGAAGGGCCTAATGAAAAACTGTTTTTT. Translating gives CASSLGGVEGPNEKLFF.

This clonotype was seen a few times. The chain joins TRBV6-2 or TRBV6-3 to TRBJ2-5; D is unresolved. The germline V gene encodes CDR1 MNHEY and CDR2 SVGEGT. This CDR3 is built from 14 residues. Trimming stripped 10 bases from V and 3 bases from J, with 18 bases between. The chain's CDR3 is CATEKHRFEETQYF. CDR3 bases: TGTGCCACCGAGAAACACCGTTTTGAAGAGACCCAGTACTTC.

The chain links TRBV6-2 or TRBV6-3 to TRBJ1-5; D may be TRBD1 (5 bases). CDR1 and CDR2 from the germline V gene are MNHEY and SVGEGT. V lost 7 bases and J lost 8, with 18 bases in between. This CDR3 has 14 amino acids. CDR3 bases: TGTGCCAGCACCTGGGACGGCCTGGGTGAGCCCCAGCATTTT. The encoded protein is CASTWDGLGEPQHF.

The table lists this clonotype with a few counts. The genes are TRBV7-3 and TRBJ1-1, with a possible D match to TRBD1 (5 bases). The CDR3 runs 15 residues. The V end was cut by 5 bases, the J end by 5 bases, with 18 bases between. Germline CDR1 reads SGHTA; CDR2 reads FQGTGA. CDR3 coding DNA: TGTGCCAGCAGCCTGGGTGGGGGAGGGAGGACTGAAGCTTTCTTT. It codes for CASSLGGGGRTEAFF.

This clonotype came up a few times. The CDR3 sequence: CASSLIGIDTQYF. Here the CDR3 DNA reads TGTGCCAGCAGCTTAATCGGGATAGATACGCAGTATTTT. The chain is built from TRBV7-8 and TRBJ2-3; tentative D call: TRBD2 (5 bases). CDR3 size: 13 residues. Germline lookup yields CDR1 SGHVS and CDR2 FQNEAQ. With 2 bases removed from V and 5 bases from J, the gap between germline ends came to 8 bases.

The genes are TRBV27 and TRBJ2-2; tentatively, D is TRBD1 (5 bases). The V end was cut by 5 bases, the J end by 7 bases, with 20 bases between. Germline loops: CDR1 MNHEY, CDR2 SMNVEV (reference sequence). The CDR3 has 16 residues. CDR3 in amino acids: CASSTLRQGLNGELFF. CDR3 DNA: TGTGCCAGCAGTACCTTACGGCAGGGATTAAACGGGGAGCTGTTTTTT.

This sequence joins TRBV29-1 and TRBJ2-3; D may be TRBD1 (6 bases). Trimming removed 2 bases at V and 2 bases at J, with 8 bases between. The CDR3 consists of 13 residues. The germline CDR1 and CDR2 sequences are SQVTM and ANQGSEA. CDR3 protein: CSVERTDTDTQYF. The CDR3 nucleotides are TGCAGCGTTGAACGGACAGACACAGATACGCAGTATTTT.

The gene calls are TRBV20-1 and TRBJ2-5, with 7 bases identical to TRBD1. This CDR3 is 15 amino acids long. CDR1 is DFQATT and CDR2 is SNEGSKA in the germline V gene (reference sequence). After removal of 6 bases from V and 4 bases from J, the junction contained 14 bases not matched to a gene. The CDR3 DNA follows: TGCAGTGCCCCCAAGGGTACAGGGGTGGGAGAGACCCAGTACTTC. The encoded protein is CSAPKGTGVGETQYF.

CDR3 protein: CSARQRGPAKNIQYF. In DNA form, the CDR3 reads TGCAGTGCTAGACAGCGGGGTCCAGCCAAAAACATTCAGTACTTC. The chain links TRBV20-1 to TRBJ2-7, with TRBD2 identical over 7 bases. The J call could be wrong; TRBJ2-4 is a better fit for the DNA end. The CDR3 is 15 residues long. Per germline, CDR1 DFQATT and CDR2 SNEGSKA (reference sequence).

The V call is TRBV28, the J call TRBJ2-7; 8 bases map to TRBD2. Matching the DNA end better, TRBJ2-5 makes the J call doubtful. Germline lookup yields CDR1 MDHEN and CDR2 SYDVKM. The CDR3 sequence is 16 residues long. The CDR3 bases are TGTGCCAGCAGTTTAGACCTCGGGACTAGAAGAGAGACCCAGTACTTC. Translating it yields CASSLDLGTRRETQYF.

This rearrangement joins TRBV6-5 to TRBJ1-2, with D hard to call. This CDR3 has 13 residues. Germline lookup yields CDR1 MNHEY and CDR2 SVGAGI. V was clipped by 5 bases and J by 8 bases, with 15 bases between them. This CDR3 reads CASSPWGPRGYTF. The CDR3 DNA is TGTGCCAGCAGTCCCTGGGGTCCGAGGGGCTACACCTTC.